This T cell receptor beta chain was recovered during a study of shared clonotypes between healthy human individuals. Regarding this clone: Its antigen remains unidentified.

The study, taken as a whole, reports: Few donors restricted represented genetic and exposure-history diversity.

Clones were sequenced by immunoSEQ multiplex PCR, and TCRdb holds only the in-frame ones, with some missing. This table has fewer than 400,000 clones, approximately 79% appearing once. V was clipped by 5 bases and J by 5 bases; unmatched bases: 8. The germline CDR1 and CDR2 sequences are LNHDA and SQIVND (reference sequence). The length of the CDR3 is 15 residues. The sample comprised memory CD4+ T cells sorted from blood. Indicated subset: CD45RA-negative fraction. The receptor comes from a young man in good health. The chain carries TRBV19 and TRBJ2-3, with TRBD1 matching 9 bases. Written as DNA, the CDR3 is TGTGCCAGTAGTTCCCGCACAGGGGGCAGAGATACGCAGTATTTT. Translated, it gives CASSSRTGGRDTQYF. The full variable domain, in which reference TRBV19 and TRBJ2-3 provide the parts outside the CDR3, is DGGITQSPKYLFRKEGQNVTLSCEQNLNHDAMYWYRQDPGQGLRLIYYSQIVNDFQKGDIAEGYSVSREKKESFPLTVTSAQKNPTAFYLCASSSRTGGRDTQYFGPGTRLTVL.